The 20 T cell receptor beta chains below were found in one sample sequenced in a study of control samples from healthy donors and cancer patients. Generated by immunoSEQ multiplex PCR, the TCRdb table keeps only in-frame clones and is missing some. The repertoire holds 130,000 to 150,000 clones, with 75% to 90% as singletons. Sequenced material: blood. These receptors all stem from a woman aged 25 to 39 in good health.

This rearrangement joins TRBV21-1 to TRBJ2-3; the table's D call, TRBD2, has no DNA check behind it. TRBV21-1 is annotated as a pseudogene. The CDR3 contains 20 residues. The chain's CDR3 is CASSTITPPAGGPGIDTQYF. CDR3 sequence (DNA): TGTGCCAGCAGCACAATCACTCCCCCGGCGGGAGGGCCAGGTATAGATACGCAGTATTTT.

CDR3 bases: TGTGCCAGCAGCTTAGGGCACGGCCGGGGTACCGGAGAGACCCAGTACTTC. This translates into CASSLGHGRGTGETQYF. This chain connects TRBV11-2 to TRBJ2-5; a weak D match, TRBD2 (5 bases). Per the germline V gene, CDR1 is SGHAT and CDR2 is FQNNGV. V was shortened by 1 base and J by 4 bases, with 19 bases between the two germline ends. The CDR3 is made up of 17 amino acids.

CDR3 residues: CASSLSGNTGELFF. The CDR3 DNA is TGCGCCAGCAGTCTTAGCGGGAACACCGGGGAGCTGTTTTTT. The chain is built from TRBV10-1 and TRBJ2-2; D might be TRBD2 (6 bases). Trimming shortened V by 5 bases and J by 1 base, and 8 bases separated the two germline ends. Germline lookup yields CDR1 WNHNN and CDR2 SYGVQD (reference sequence). CDR3 size: 14 residues.

Concerning this clone: Since no conserved phenylalanine or tryptophan closes the CDR3, a read error is the likely cause. The DNA is left out, because the CDR3 cannot be placed on it with certainty; the CDR3 is given as TCRdb lists it. The CDR3 here is CASSPPEDST. The J gene is TRBJ1-6, the V gene TRBV18; the table gives TRBD1 as D, unverified against the DNA. CDR1 and CDR2 (germline): KGHSH, LQKENI. The CDR3 length is 10 residues, termini included.

This clone appeared once. V and J are TRBV7-6 and TRBJ2-3, with TRBD1 identical over 8 bases. The CDR3 spans 19 residues. CDR1 SGHVS and CDR2 FNYEAQ come from the germline V gene. J was trimmed by 5 bases and V by 0 bases; bases with no gene match: 16. The CDR3 loop reads CASSLASLGQGRSRDTQYF. The CDR3 bases are TGTGCCAGCAGCTTAGCTTCGCTTGGACAGGGCCGCAGTAGAGATACGCAGTATTTT.

This clone appeared a single time. The chain is built from TRBV11-3 and TRBJ2-1, with TRBD1 matching over 10 bases. Germline V CDR1 and CDR2: SGHNT, YENEEA. Trimming removed 5 bases from V and 5 bases from J; junction bases left unmatched: 6. The CDR3 contains 15 residues. The CDR3 protein is CASSARDRGHNEQFF. CDR3 sequence (DNA): TGTGCCAGCAGCGCCCGGGACAGGGGCCACAATGAGCAGTTCTTC.

This clone was observed a handful of times. This CDR3 is CASSKGQEGVQAQYF. The DNA for the CDR3 is TGCGCCAGCAGCAAAGGACAGGAGGGAGTCCAGGCCCAGTACTTC. The chain employs TRBV5-1 and TRBJ2-5; possibly TRBD1 for D (7 bases). Deletions cut 4 bases from V and 9 bases from J, with 22 bases between. CDR1 and CDR2 from the germline V gene are SGHRS and YFSETQ. The length of the CDR3 is 15 residues. Based on the CDR3 plus reference TRBV5-1 and TRBJ2-5, the full variable domain is KAGVTQTPRYLIKTRGQQVTLSCSPISGHRSVSWYQQTPGQGLQFLFEYFSETQRNKGNFPGRFSGRQFSNSRSEMNVSTLELGDSALYLCASSKGQEGVQAQYFGPGTRLLVL.

The V and J genes are TRBV9 and TRBJ2-7, with 10 bases identical to TRBD1. The V gene end was trimmed by 4 bases and the J gene end by 2 bases; junction bases not matched to a gene: 6. The CDR3 covers 15 residues. CDR1 and CDR2 (germline): SGDLS, YYNGEE. The CDR3: CASSSPGTGAYEQYF. The CDR3 DNA follows: TGTGCCAGCAGCTCACCCGGGACAGGGGCCTACGAGCAGTACTTC. The entire variable domain, with the rest obtained from reference TRBV9 and TRBJ2-7, is as follows: DSGVTQTPKHLITATGQRVTLRCSPRSGDLSVYWYQQSLDQGLQFLIQYYNGEERAKGNILERFSAQQFPDLHSELNLSSLELGDSALYFCASSSPGTGAYEQYFGPGTRLTVT.

The V call is TRBV3-1 (or the pseudogene TRBV3-2), the J call TRBJ2-7; D remains unclear. The CDR3 runs 12 residues. Germline V CDR1 and CDR2: LGHDT, YNNKEL (reference sequence). Trimming took 0 bases from V and 7 from J, leaving 7 bases between them. This chain's CDR3 is CASSQDRQEQYF. In DNA, the CDR3 is TGTGCCAGCAGCCAAGATCGGCAAGAGCAGTACTTC.

This clone appeared a few times. J is TRBJ1-1 and V is TRBV28, with TRBD1 matching 9 bases. The CDR3 has 16 amino acids. V trimming: 4 bases; J trimming: 2 bases; junction bases outside the gene matches: 8. Per germline, CDR1 MDHEN and CDR2 SYDVKM. CDR3 residues: CASSSPGTGYNTEAFF. CDR3 coding DNA: TGTGCCAGCAGTTCCCCCGGGACAGGGTACAACACTGAAGCTTTCTTT. The full variable domain, with the rest looked up from reference TRBV28 and TRBJ1-1, is DVKVTQSSRYLVKRTGEKVFLECVQDMDHENMFWYRQDPGLGLRLIYFSYDVKMKEKGDIPEGYSVSREKKERFSLILESASTNQTSMYLCASSSPGTGYNTEAFFGQGTRLTVV.

This clone was seen a single time. This chain connects TRBV2 to TRBJ2-5; D gene ambiguous. CDR1 is SNHLY and CDR2 is FYNNEI in the germline V gene. V was shortened by 7 bases and J by 8 bases, with 14 bases between the two germline ends. The CDR3 consists of 12 residues. CDR3 amino acids: CASKMDSVTQYF. The CDR3, as DNA: TGTGCCAGCAAAATGGATTCGGTTACCCAGTACTTC.

V and J are TRBV27 and TRBJ1-1; D is unresolved. Germline lookup yields CDR1 MNHEY and CDR2 SMNVEV (reference sequence). The V gene lost 3 bases and the J gene lost 5 bases, with 13 bases spanning the gap. This CDR3 contains 14 residues. The CDR3 loop reads CASSFSRFYTEAFF. In nucleotides, the CDR3 is TGTGCCAGCAGTTTTTCTAGGTTTTATACTGAAGCTTTCTTT.

The rearrangement uses TRBV6-5 and TRBJ1-6; maybe TRBD1 (6 bases). The V gene lost 6 bases and the J gene lost 7 bases, with 10 bases spanning the gap. CDR1 and CDR2 (germline): MNHEY, SVGAGI. CDR3 length: 13 amino acids. The chain's CDR3 is CASRRDNNSPLHF. The CDR3 nucleotides read TGTGCCAGCAGGCGGGACAACAATTCACCCCTCCACTTT.

V gene TRBV7-2 combines with J gene TRBJ1-5; possible D gene TRBD1, 5 bases. Trimming removed 5 bases at V and 4 bases at J, with 15 bases between. This CDR3 has 15 amino acids. Germline assignment: CDR1 SGHTA and CDR2 FQGNSA. The CDR3 bases are TGTGCCAGCAGCAAGGAAGACAGCCAGAATCAGCCCCAGCATTTT. Its protein is CASSKEDSQNQPQHF.

The rearrangement uses TRBV7-8 and TRBJ2-1, with D hard to call. The CDR3 totals 10 residues. Germline V gene sequence: CDR1 SGHVS, CDR2 FQNEAQ. The V and J ends lost 8 bases and 8 bases respectively, with 7 bases between them. Here the CDR3 reads CASSSDEQFF. In DNA, the CDR3 is TGTGCCAGCTCCTCCGATGAGCAGTTCTTC. Full variable domain (outside the CDR3, taken from reference TRBV7-8 and TRBJ2-1): GAGVSQSPRYKVAKRGQDVALRCDPISGHVSLFWYQQALGQGPEFLTYFQNEAQLDKSGLPSDRFFAERPEGSVSTLKIQRTQQEDSAVYLCASSSDEQFFGPGTRLTVL.

The chain uses TRBV4-1 and TRBJ2-2; possibly TRBD1 or TRBD2 for D (5 bases each). The germline V and J ends were trimmed by 3 bases and 7 bases, with 15 bases remaining between them. Germline CDR1 is MGHRA and CDR2 is YSYEKL. The CDR3 covers 15 residues. The CDR3 DNA reads TGCGCCAGCAGCCACCTCTCCCGTGGGGGCGGGGAGCTGTTTTTT. It is translated as CASSHLSRGGGELFF.

This chain uses TRBV28 with TRBJ2-7; either TRBD1 or TRBD2 may supply D (5 bases each). This CDR3 contains 14 residues. Deletions cut 6 bases from V and 4 bases from J, with 16 bases between. Germline V gene sequence: CDR1 MDHEN, CDR2 SYDVKM. CDR3 residues: CASRLGPTSYEQYF. CDR3 bases: TGTGCCAGCAGGTTGGGACCTACGAGTTACGAGCAGTACTTC.

The rearrangement joins TRBV27 to TRBJ1-6; 9 bases are a match to TRBD1. Germline assignment: CDR1 MNHEY and CDR2 SMNVEV (reference sequence). The CDR3 totals 15 residues. J lost 7 bases, V lost 4 bases, and 5 bases had no gene match. CDR3 in amino acids: CASSSGTGTNSPLHF. The CDR3 DNA is TGTGCCAGCAGTTCTGGGACAGGGACGAATTCACCCCTCCACTTT.

This clone was seen once. V and J are TRBV6-5 and TRBJ1-2; no clear D gene. CDR1 is MNHEY, CDR2 SVGAGI, per germline. CDR3 size: 15 residues. V lost 2 bases and J 7 bases, leaving 17 bases between the germline ends. This CDR3 reads CASSYKRTIDVGYTF. In DNA, the CDR3 is TGTGCCAGCAGTTACAAACGGACCATCGACGTTGGCTACACCTTC.

V and J are TRBV4-2 and TRBJ1-1; D is unresolved. V lost 1 base and J 8 bases, leaving 11 bases between the germline ends. CDR1 is LGHNA, CDR2 YNFKEQ, per germline. The CDR3 is 13 residues long. In DNA, the CDR3 is TGTGCCAGCAGCCAAGGCCCCGGGGTAGAAGCTTTCTTT. It is translated as CASSQGPGVEAFF.